This TCR beta chain appears in the sequencing data of a study of T cell responses to AZD1222 COVID-19 vaccine. Generated by immunoSEQ multiplex PCR, the TCRdb table keeps only in-frame clones and is missing some. The data hold fewer than 150,000 clones, with about nine tenths observed a single time. CDR3 length: 15 amino acids. Germline lookup yields CDR1 MNHNY and CDR2 SVGAGI (reference sequence). V was shortened by 7 bases and J by 1 base, with 14 bases between the two germline ends. Study results and caveats: White British ancestry dominated among donors, who included more females, and clonal diversity was possibly underestimated. Every sample of the repertoires postdated the peak T cell response.

Turning to this clone: Antigen unknown.

J is TRBJ1-5 and V is TRBV6-6, with D perhaps TRBD1 (5 bases). The material sequenced was peripheral blood, taken on day 0 of AZD1222 vaccination. This TCR was sampled from an adult in good health. The CDR3: CASIRDGGSNQPQHF. DNA for the CDR3: TGTGCCAGCATCAGAGATGGGGGAAGCAATCAGCCCCAGCATTTT.